This is a list of T cell receptor beta chains from one sample in a study of T cell changes during pregnancy in multiple sclerosis. Profiled with immunoSEQ multiplex PCR; TCRdb holds only in-frame clones, not every one. The table has around 100,000 clones, 90% to 95% seen once. Material: peripheral blood, obtained before pregnancy. Receptor source: a female donor with multiple sclerosis, enrolled in a pregnancy study. Each CDR3 is given with its conserved first and last residue. A D gene is named only where the DNA matches it firmly. Clone size, where shown, is once, few, many, or a class for clones that have expanded.

d_gene: NA; v_gene: TRBV2; abundance: NA; j_gene: TRBJ1-4; CDR3nt: TGTGCCAGCTGGAACCCGGGTAATGAAAAACTGTTTTTT; CDR3aa: CASWNPGNEKLFF
d_gene: NA; v_gene: TRBV18; abundance: NA; j_gene: TRBJ1-1; CDR3nt: TGTGCCAGCTCACCGAGCACTGAAGCTTTCTTT; CDR3aa: CASSPSTEAFF
d_gene: NA; v_gene: TRBV19; abundance: once; j_gene: TRBJ2-7; CDR3nt: TGTGCCAGTAGTGTTACAGGGGGGGGCCCCTACGAGCAGTACTTC; CDR3aa: CASSVTGGGPYEQYF
d_gene: TRBD1; v_gene: TRBV4-1; abundance: NA; j_gene: TRBJ1-1; CDR3nt: TGCGCCAGCCGTCCGAGTGACAGGGGCACTGAAGCTTTCTTT; CDR3aa: CASRPSDRGTEAFF
d_gene: NA; v_gene: TRBV4-1; abundance: NA; j_gene: TRBJ2-2; CDR3nt: TGCGCCAGCAGATACCTCACATCTACACAGGGCCCCGCCGGGGAGCTGTTTTTT; CDR3aa: CASRYLTSTQGPAGELFF
d_gene: NA; v_gene: TRBV6-5; abundance: NA; j_gene: TRBJ2-1; CDR3nt: TGTGCCAGCAGTCTTAAATATGAGCAGTTCTTC; CDR3aa: CASSLKYEQFF
d_gene: TRBD1; v_gene: TRBV6-1; abundance: NA; j_gene: TRBJ2-1; CDR3nt: TGTGCCAGCAGGCCCGGGACAGGGGTATACAATGAGCAGTTCTTC; CDR3aa: CASRPGTGVYNEQFF
d_gene: TRBD2; v_gene: TRBV4-3; abundance: NA; j_gene: TRBJ2-7; CDR3nt: TGCGCCAGCAGCCTCCTACTAGCGGGGACCTACGAGCAGTACTTC; CDR3aa: CASSLLLAGTYEQYF
d_gene: NA; v_gene: TRBV13; abundance: NA; j_gene: TRBJ1-1; CDR3nt: TGTGCCAGCAGCCCCCGACGAGGCATGAACACTGAAGCTTTCTTT; CDR3aa: CASSPRRGMNTEAFF
d_gene: NA; v_gene: TRBV21-1; abundance: NA; j_gene: TRBJ1-5; CDR3nt: TGTGCCAGCAGCACCACTCCAGGTGGGTGTGGCGATCAGCCCCAGCATTTT; CDR3aa: CASSTTPGGCGDQPQHF
d_gene: TRBD2; v_gene: TRBV7-9; abundance: NA; j_gene: TRBJ2-7; CDR3nt: TGTGCCAGCAGCCCGGGACTAGAAGCCTACGAGCAGTACTTC; CDR3aa: CASSPGLEAYEQYF
d_gene: NA; v_gene: TRBV10-3; abundance: NA; j_gene: TRBJ1-2; CDR3nt: TGTGCCATCAGGGAAACATCAGGGGAAAGTAGCTATGGCTACACCTTC; CDR3aa: CAIRETSGESSYGYTF
d_gene: NA; v_gene: TRBV7-9; abundance: NA; j_gene: TRBJ1-4; CDR3nt: TGTGCCAGCAGCTTAGTAAGGGGTGAAAAACTGTTTTTT; CDR3aa: CASSLVRGEKLFF
d_gene: TRBD2; v_gene: TRBV7-6; abundance: NA; j_gene: TRBJ2-7; CDR3nt: TGTGCCAGCAGCTCCTGGACTAGCGGGAACGACGAGCAGTACTTC; CDR3aa: CASSSWTSGNDEQYF
d_gene: NA; v_gene: TRBV10-3; abundance: once; j_gene: TRBJ2-7; CDR3nt: TGTGCCATAAGAGAACAGCCTCCGTCCTACGAGCAGTACTTC; CDR3aa: CAIREQPPSYEQYF
d_gene: TRBD1; v_gene: TRBV30; abundance: few; j_gene: TRBJ2-2; CDR3nt: TGTGCCTGGAGACAGGGGGTCGGCGGGGAGCTGTTTTTT; CDR3aa: CAWRQGVGGELFF
d_gene: TRBD1; v_gene: TRBV30; abundance: NA; j_gene: TRBJ1-4; CDR3nt: TGTGCCTCCGGACAGGGGAGTGAAAAACTGTTTTTT; CDR3aa: CASGQGSEKLFF
d_gene: TRBD1; v_gene: TRBV9; abundance: once; j_gene: TRBJ2-2; CDR3nt: TGTGCCAGCAGCGTAGGACAGGGGGGAATGTACGCCGGGGAGCTGTTTTTT; CDR3aa: CASSVGQGGMYAGELFF
d_gene: TRBD1; v_gene: TRBV28; abundance: NA; j_gene: TRBJ1-5; CDR3nt: TGTGCCAGCAGTTTACACGGGGTGGACAGGAGTCAGCCCCAGCATTTT; CDR3aa: CASSLHGVDRSQPQHF
d_gene: TRBD1; v_gene: TRBV5-1; abundance: NA; j_gene: TRBJ1-2; CDR3nt: TGCGCCAGCAGCTCGGGGGCCACAGGGGGCGGTGGCTACACCTTC; CDR3aa: CASSSGATGGGGYTF
d_gene: TRBD2; v_gene: TRBV9; abundance: NA; j_gene: TRBJ2-1; CDR3nt: TGTGCCAGCAGCCCTAGCGGGGGCAATGAGCAGTTCTTC; CDR3aa: CASSPSGGNEQFF
d_gene: NA; v_gene: TRBV4-2; abundance: NA; j_gene: TRBJ2-1; CDR3nt: TGTGCCAGCAGCCAAGACTTGCGACAACAGTTCTTC; CDR3aa: CASSQDLRQQFF
d_gene: TRBD2; v_gene: TRBV9; abundance: NA; j_gene: TRBJ2-1; CDR3nt: TGTGCCAGCAGCGTAGCTGGGGGGAGGGCCCTTTCCTACAATGAGCAGTTCTTC; CDR3aa: CASSVAGGRALSYNEQFF
d_gene: TRBD1; v_gene: TRBV19; abundance: NA; j_gene: TRBJ1-2; CDR3nt: TGTGCCAGTAGTGGGGCAGGGGGACCCTATGGCTACACCTTC; CDR3aa: CASSGAGGPYGYTF
d_gene: NA; v_gene: TRBV6-1; abundance: NA; j_gene: TRBJ2-3; CDR3nt: TGTGCCAGCAGTGAAGCAAGCTTGGATACGCAGTATTTT; CDR3aa: CASSEASLDTQYF
d_gene: TRBD1; v_gene: TRBV18; abundance: once; j_gene: TRBJ1-2; CDR3nt: TGTGCCAGCTCACCCCGGAGGGGGGACAGTAACTATGGCTACACCTTC; CDR3aa: CASSPRRGDSNYGYTF
d_gene: NA; v_gene: TRBV5-4; abundance: NA; j_gene: TRBJ1-1; CDR3nt: TGTGCCAGCAGCTTTAGAAACAGGCACACTGAAGCTTTCTTT; CDR3aa: CASSFRNRHTEAFF
d_gene: NA; v_gene: TRBV7-9; abundance: NA; j_gene: TRBJ1-2; CDR3nt: TGTGCCAGCAGCCAAAATAGGGGAAATCGTGACTCTTATGGCTACACCTTC; CDR3aa: CASSQNRGNRDSYGYTF
d_gene: NA; v_gene: TRBV27; abundance: NA; j_gene: TRBJ2-6; CDR3nt: TGTGCCAGCAGTTTAAGGGGATCTGGGGCCAACGTCCTGACTTTC; CDR3aa: CASSLRGSGANVLTF
d_gene: TRBD1; v_gene: TRBV28; abundance: NA; j_gene: TRBJ1-2; CDR3nt: TGTGCCAGCAGTTACGGGACAGGGGGCTATGGCTACACCTTC; CDR3aa: CASSYGTGGYGYTF
d_gene: TRBD1; v_gene: TRBV6-5; abundance: few; j_gene: TRBJ2-5; CDR3nt: TGTGCCAGCAGTCACGGGGGACAGGGTGGCGAGACCCAGTACTTC; CDR3aa: CASSHGGQGGETQYF
d_gene: NA; v_gene: TRBV4-2; abundance: NA; j_gene: TRBJ2-6; CDR3nt: TGTGCCAGCAGCCAAGAGTCAGGCTCTGGGGCCAACGTCCTGACTTTC; CDR3aa: CASSQESGSGANVLTF
d_gene: TRBD1; v_gene: TRBV13; abundance: NA; j_gene: TRBJ2-7; CDR3nt: TGTGCCAGCAGCAGCAAGGATGTGAGCAGGGGGCTCTACGAGCAGTACTTC; CDR3aa: CASSSKDVSRGLYEQYF
d_gene: NA; v_gene: TRBV30; abundance: NA; j_gene: TRBJ2-3; CDR3nt: TGTGCCTGGAGTTTCCGAAGCAGGAACACAGATACGCAGTATTTT; CDR3aa: CAWSFRSRNTDTQYF
d_gene: TRBD2; v_gene: TRBV27; abundance: NA; j_gene: TRBJ2-5; CDR3nt: TGTGCCAGCAGTTCCCCCCGCGGGGGTTTGGAGACCCAGTACTTC; CDR3aa: CASSSPRGGLETQYF
d_gene: TRBD1; v_gene: TRBV5-8; abundance: NA; j_gene: TRBJ1-1; CDR3nt: TGTGCCAGCAACTTAGGACAGGGCGGGACTGAAGCTTTCTTT; CDR3aa: CASNLGQGGTEAFF
d_gene: NA; v_gene: TRBV6-1; abundance: NA; j_gene: TRBJ2-7; CDR3nt: TGTGCCAGCAGTCACCGACCTAGCGAGCAGTACTTC; CDR3aa: CASSHRPSEQYF
d_gene: NA; v_gene: TRBV7-2; abundance: NA; j_gene: TRBJ2-3; CDR3nt: TGTGCCAGCAGCTTAATTTCTGGGGCTCAAGATACGCAGTATTTT; CDR3aa: CASSLISGAQDTQYF